The 5 T cell receptor beta chains below were found in one sample sequenced in a study of PD-L1 blockade in urothelial cancer. Using immunoSEQ multiplex PCR, the repertoire was profiled, and TCRdb retains in-frame clones only, with some absent. In the table there are 25,000 to 40,000 clones, 75% to 85% of which are singletons. Sequencing used PBMCs, obtained around atezolizumab (anti-PD-L1) treatment. The source is a man aged 55-75 years with urothelial cancer.

This rearrangement joins TRBV6-6 to TRBJ1-2; possibly TRBD1 for D (5 bases). There are 15 residues in the CDR3. Germline V CDR1 and CDR2: MNHNY, SVGAGI (reference sequence). The V gene lost 0 bases and the J gene lost 4 bases, with 12 bases spanning the gap. CDR3 sequence (DNA): TGTGCCAGCAGTTACTCTTCAGGGCCGGGCTATGGCTACACCTTC. Amino acid sequence: CASSYSSGPGYGYTF.

This clone was observed a few times. The rearrangement joins TRBV6-1 to TRBJ2-3; 11 bases line up with TRBD1. With V trimmed by 2 bases and J by 4 bases, 5 bases remained unmatched. CDR1 and CDR2 from the germline V gene are MNHNS and SASEGT. This CDR3 spans 16 amino acids. Here the CDR3 reads CASSERTGGFADTQYF. Written as DNA, the CDR3 is TGTGCCAGCAGTGAAAGGACAGGGGGCTTCGCAGATACGCAGTATTTT.

This clone occurred once. The chain links TRBV30 to TRBJ1-2, with D maybe TRBD1 (5 bases). Germline V gene data show CDR1 as GTSNPN and CDR2 as SVGIG (reference sequence). V dropped 3 bases and J dropped 0 bases, with 14 bases sitting between them. The CDR3 runs 15 residues. The CDR3 reads CAWRINWGPNYGYTF. The CDR3 DNA reads TGTGCCTGGAGGATCAACTGGGGCCCTAACTATGGCTACACCTTC.

The chain links TRBV25-1 to TRBJ2-7; TRBD1 aligns across 7 bases. This CDR3 is 16 amino acids long. Trimming cost V 6 bases and J 4 bases; bases outside gene matches: 15. Germline values: CDR1 MGHDK, CDR2 SYGVNS. DNA of the CDR3: TGTGCCAGCAGCTTACTCTGGGCAGGGGGTACGTACGAGCAGTACTTC. Encoded protein: CASSLLWAGGTYEQYF.

V and J are TRBV30 and TRBJ1-2, with 8 bases lining up with TRBD1. Per the germline V gene, CDR1 is GTSNPN and CDR2 is SVGIG (reference sequence). The junction had 10 bases not matched to a gene; V was cut back by 4 bases and J by 3 bases. This CDR3 has 15 residues. Here the CDR3 reads CAWTGQGLVHYGYTF. Here the CDR3 DNA reads TGTGCCTGGACTGGACAGGGATTGGTGCACTATGGCTACACCTTC.